This entry lists 23 T cell receptor beta chains sequenced from one sample in a study of blood T cell repertoires in COVID-19. This table comes from immunoSEQ multiplex PCR, and its TCRdb copy is limited to in-frame clones, with some not included. The profile shows some 150,000 clones, about 79% of them singletons. The source material was PBMCs or T cells enriched from blood (not recorded which). Receptors originate from a man aged 50 to 59 who had recovered from COVID-19.

This clone was counted once. The chain joins TRBV30 to TRBJ1-6, with 12 bases identical to TRBD1. The V and J ends lost 2 bases and 10 bases, in that order; junction bases with no gene match: 6. CDR1 is GTSNPN and CDR2 is SVGIG in the germline V gene (reference sequence). CDR3 length equals 15 residues. The chain's CDR3 is CAWSPGTGGYSPLHF. The CDR3, as DNA: TGTGCCTGGAGTCCCGGGACAGGGGGCTACTCACCCCTCCACTTT. Filled out from reference TRBV30 and TRBJ1-6, the complete variable domain reads SQTIHQWPATLVQPVGSPLSLECTVEGTSNPNLYWYRQAAGRGLQLLFYSVGIGQISSEVPQNLSASRPQDRQFILSSKKLLLSDSGFYLCAWSPGTGGYSPLHFGNGTRLTVT.

The V gene is TRBV6-5, the J gene TRBJ1-2; 7 bases fit TRBD1. V was pared by 6 bases and J by 5 bases, with 9 bases of the junction left unmatched. CDR3 length: 14 residues. The germline CDR1 and CDR2 sequences are MNHEY and SVGAGI. The CDR3 DNA reads TGTGCCAGCAGAGACCCCGGGACAGCTTATGGCTACACCTTC. Its translation is CASRDPGTAYGYTF.

The chain is built from TRBV2 and TRBJ2-3, with TRBD2 matching 7 bases. CDR3 length: 17 amino acids. Unmatched junction bases numbered 9, after V lost 0 bases and J lost 3 bases. CDR1 is SNHLY and CDR2 is FYNNEI in the germline V gene. CDR3: CASSEAKSGEGTDTQYF. In nucleotides, the CDR3 is TGTGCCAGCAGTGAAGCGAAAAGCGGGGAGGGGACAGATACGCAGTATTTT.

The CDR3 sequence is CASSPRGRGPNNEQFF. The CDR3 region has the DNA TGTGCCAGCAGCCCTAGAGGGCGGGGGCCCAACAATGAGCAGTTCTTC. This chain connects TRBV9 to TRBJ2-1; a possible D gene is TRBD2 (7 bases). The germline V and J ends were trimmed by 4 bases and 5 bases, with 19 bases remaining between them. This CDR3 region has 16 residues. The germline gives CDR1 SGDLS, CDR2 YYNGEE. Full variable domain (rest looked up from reference TRBV9 and TRBJ2-1): DSGVTQTPKHLITATGQRVTLRCSPRSGDLSVYWYQQSLDQGLQFLIQYYNGEERAKGNILERFSAQQFPDLHSELNLSSLELGDSALYFCASSPRGRGPNNEQFFGPGTRLTVL.

The chain uses TRBV28 and TRBJ2-2; 7 bases agree with TRBD2. Trimming cost V 8 bases and J 1 base; bases outside gene matches: 4. Per the germline V gene, CDR1 is MDHEN and CDR2 is SYDVKM. The length of the CDR3 is 14 residues. The CDR3 here is CASGGVRNTGELFF. DNA for the CDR3: TGTGCCAGCGGGGGGGTCCGGAACACCGGGGAGCTGTTTTTT.

The chain carries TRBV7-2 and TRBJ1-1, with 9 bases that match TRBD1. Trimming cost V 3 bases and J 2 bases; bases outside gene matches: 4. The germline CDR1 and CDR2 sequences are SGHTA and FQGNSA. This CDR3 region has 15 residues. The CDR3 nucleotides are TGTGCCAGCAGCTTGGCGGGACAGGGTAACACTGAAGCTTTCTTT. It specifies CASSLAGQGNTEAFF.

CDR3 residues: CASSDTENTEAFF. CDR3 bases: TGTGCCAGCAGTGACACAGAGAACACTGAAGCTTTCTTT. The chain links TRBV6-4 to TRBJ1-1; D is ambiguous. The CDR3 totals 13 residues. The V end lost 2 bases, the J end lost 1 base, and 5 bases lay between the germline ends. Germline values: CDR1 MRHNA, CDR2 SNTAGT.

This clone was observed a few times. The chain links TRBV6-5 to TRBJ2-1; perhaps TRBD2 as D (6 bases). This CDR3 has 14 residues. Per the germline V gene, CDR1 is MNHEY and CDR2 is SVGAGI. Trimming stripped 5 bases from V and 1 base from J, with 9 bases between. Here the CDR3 reads CASSRRESYNEQFF. The CDR3 coding sequence is TGTGCCAGCAGTAGGAGGGAATCCTACAATGAGCAGTTCTTC.

This clone was seen only once. The chain employs TRBV5-1 and TRBJ2-7, with 12 bases that match TRBD2. The V gene end was trimmed by 4 bases and the J gene end by 6 bases; junction bases not matched to a gene: 8. Germline V gene lookup returns CDR1 SGHRS and CDR2 YFSETQ. This CDR3 is 15 amino acids long. The DNA of the CDR3 is TGCGCCAGCAGCACCCGGACTAGCGGGGCCGGCGAGCAGTACTTC. Translating gives CASSTRTSGAGEQYF. Using reference TRBV5-1 and TRBJ2-7 for the parts outside the CDR3, the full variable domain is KAGVTQTPRYLIKTRGQQVTLSCSPISGHRSVSWYQQTPGQGLQFLFEYFSETQRNKGNFPGRFSGRQFSNSRSEMNVSTLELGDSALYLCASSTRTSGAGEQYFGPGTRLTVT.

The sample holds one count of this clone. The V and J genes are TRBV19 and TRBJ2-7, with 9 positions matching TRBD1. The junction had 16 bases not matched to a gene; V was cut back by 5 bases and J by 2 bases. Germline V gene lookup returns CDR1 LNHDA and CDR2 SQIVND (reference sequence). The CDR3 runs to 18 residues. CDR3 coding DNA: TGTGCCAGTAGTGACGTCACAACGGGGACAGGGAGGACCTACGAGCAGTACTTC. It specifies CASSDVTTGTGRTYEQYF.

The rearrangement uses TRBV5-1 and TRBJ1-4; D not certain. V lost 5 bases and J lost 8, with 16 bases in between. The germline V gene has CDR1 SGHRS and CDR2 YFSETQ. This CDR3 spans 14 amino acids. CDR3 residues: CASRTIEYSEKLFF. Written as DNA, the CDR3 is TGCGCCAGCAGAACAATCGAATATTCGGAAAAACTGTTTTTT.

The chain has TRBV28 and TRBJ1-3; D possibly corresponds to TRBD1 (5 bases). The CDR3 covers 13 residues. The V gene lost 2 bases and the J gene lost 6 bases, with 8 bases spanning the gap. Germline V gene lookup returns CDR1 MDHEN and CDR2 SYDVKM. The CDR3, as DNA: TGTGCCAGCAGTTTACCAGGGCCAAACACCATATATTTT. Residues: CASSLPGPNTIYF. Combining the CDR3 with reference TRBV28 and TRBJ1-3 gives the whole variable domain DVKVTQSSRYLVKRTGEKVFLECVQDMDHENMFWYRQDPGLGLRLIYFSYDVKMKEKGDIPEGYSVSREKKERFSLILESASTNQTSMYLCASSLPGPNTIYFGEGSWLTVV.

The chain employs TRBV7-9 and TRBJ2-5; D call uncertain. Germline V gene sequence: CDR1 SEHNR, CDR2 FQNEAQ (reference sequence). The CDR3 spans 13 residues. Trimming stripped 2 bases from V and 5 bases from J, with 9 bases between. CDR3 coding DNA: TGTGCCAGCAGCTTATTACTAACGGAGACCCAGTACTTC. It specifies CASSLLLTETQYF.

This clone was picked up one time. The chain carries TRBV4-1 and TRBJ1-6, with a tentative D call TRBD1 (6 bases). The length of the CDR3 is 15 residues. Deletions cut 0 bases from V and 7 bases from J, with 10 bases between. The germline V gene has CDR1 MGHRA and CDR2 YSYEKL. CDR3 loop: CASSQDDRWNSPLHF. CDR3 nucleotides: TGCGCCAGCAGCCAAGATGACAGGTGGAATTCACCCCTCCACTTT.

A single count supports this clone. The chain is built from TRBV6-5 and TRBJ2-3, with 7 bases that match TRBD2. Germline V lookup: CDR1 MNHEY, CDR2 SVGAGI. V dropped 4 bases and J dropped 1; count of bases not matched to a gene: 8. This CDR3 has 16 residues. CDR3 residues: CASSSPGGHGTDTQYF. CDR3 DNA: TGTGCCAGCAGTTCCCCGGGGGGTCACGGCACAGATACGCAGTATTTT.

The chain has TRBV12-3 or TRBV12-4 and TRBJ1-1; TRBD1 matches at 8 bases. V gave up 6 bases and J gave up 7 bases; unmatched junction bases: 7. CDR3 length: 13 residues. The CDR3 nucleotides read TGTGCCAGCAGACACCCAGGGGGCGTTGAAGCTTTCTTT. It translates to CASRHPGGVEAFF.

On this clone: This sample also contains other DNA sequences that code for the same CDR3. This chain connects TRBV18 to TRBJ1-5; 9 nucleotides line up with TRBD1. CDR1 KGHSH and CDR2 LQKENI come from the germline V gene. The ends lost 3 bases at V and 0 bases at J; junction bases unmatched: 0. The CDR3 is 15 amino acids. The CDR3 loop reads CASSPGQGSNQPQHF. The CDR3 nucleotides read TGTGCCAGCTCACCGGGACAGGGTAGCAATCAGCCCCAGCATTTT.

J is TRBJ2-7 and V is TRBV10-3; 9 positions agree with TRBD1. The V and J ends lost 0 bases and 5 bases, in that order; junction bases with no gene match: 8. This CDR3 has 16 residues. Germline V CDR1 and CDR2: ENHRY, SYGVKD. The CDR3: CAISESGTGSGDEQYF. CDR3 bases: TGTGCCATCAGTGAGTCAGGGACAGGGTCCGGTGACGAGCAGTACTTC.

The chain couples TRBV2 to TRBJ1-2, with D perhaps TRBD1 (6 bases). V was trimmed by 5 bases and J by 2 bases, leaving 9 bases between them. From germline, CDR1 is SNHLY and CDR2 FYNNEI. CDR3 length: 13 residues. In DNA, the CDR3 is TGTGCCAGCAGTTTAGACAGGAACTATGGCTACACCTTC. It encodes CASSLDRNYGYTF. Variable domain in full (rest from reference TRBV2 and TRBJ1-2): EPEVTQTPSHQVTQMGQEVILRCVPISNHLYFYWYRQILGQKVEFLVSFYNNEISEKSEIFDDQFSVERPDGSNFTLKIRSTKLEDSAMYFCASSLDRNYGYTFGSGTRLTVV.

The chain uses TRBV5-1 and TRBJ1-2; D might be TRBD1 (5 bases). The V gene lost 4 bases and the J gene lost 6 bases, with 13 bases spanning the gap. Germline-derived CDR1 and CDR2 are SGHRS and YFSETQ. CDR3 length: 13 residues. The CDR3 DNA reads as TGCGCCAGCAGCGGTCAGGGTCGCCATGGCTACACCTTC. Translating gives CASSGQGRHGYTF.

The J gene is TRBJ2-7, the V gene TRBV5-1, with D possibly matching TRBD2 (7 bases). Germline values: CDR1 SGHRS, CDR2 YFSETQ. The CDR3 totals 12 residues. Trimming stripped 0 bases from V and 8 bases from J, with 9 bases between. CDR3: CASSLEGGKQYF. The CDR3 bases are TGCGCCAGCAGCTTGGAGGGGGGGAAGCAGTACTTC.

This clone was detected a few times. The rearrangement joins TRBV27 to TRBJ1-6; 7 bases line up with TRBD1. This CDR3 has 16 amino acids. Unmatched junction bases numbered 11, after V lost 5 bases and J lost 7 bases. The V gene's germline CDR1 is MNHEY and CDR2 SMNVEV (reference sequence). CDR3 sequence: CASSVTGPYANSPLHF. The CDR3 DNA follows: TGTGCCAGCAGTGTGACAGGGCCGTACGCGAATTCACCCCTCCACTTT.

The chain has TRBV21-1 and TRBJ2-1; the table calls TRBD2, which could not be checked here. TRBV21-1 is tagged as a pseudogene. This CDR3 has 16 amino acids. CDR3: CASSSPGGFGSREQFF. In nucleotides, the CDR3 is TGTGCCAGCAGCTCCCCTGGAGGGTTTGGGTCGCGTGAGCAGTTCTTC.